This T cell receptor beta chain is drawn from a study of human thymus T cells (dated by TCRdb to between 2020 and 2021). General notes on the study: The study characterized TCR alpha and beta repertoires from eight infant thymus samples and four related peripheral blood samples. The infant donors were about 6 to 244 days old, and the cohort included several males and two females.

The thymus tissue came from surgical resects taken out during corrective cardiac surgery. The donors were immunologically healthy infants in Finland who had open corrective cardiac surgery for congenital heart defects. Thymocytes were released mechanically from tissue and stored at -70 °C as pellets of roughly 9.5-32 million cells. A QIAsymphony instrument was used to extract genomic DNA from frozen cell pellets. On this clone: The target of this receptor is not known. No base quality values were provided; no much bigger clone lies one nucleotide off.

The CDR3 covers 14 residues, taking in both the cysteine and the phenylalanine. CDR3 DNA is the only sequence kept; it has 42 bases, read in frame from the first base. Looking up the germline V gene yields CDR1 SGHTA and CDR2 FQGNSA. V and J are truncated by 4 bases and 2 bases respectively, leaving an intervening sequence of 11 bases. The research as a whole found: The related research reported highly overlapping thymic TCR repertoires among unrelated individuals. On average, about 730,000 unique TCRB clonotypes were obtained from thymus samples, compared with approximately 80,000 from blood samples. V and J gene segment usage appeared biased in both thymic and peripheral blood repertoires.

The immunoSEQ multiplex PCR assay was used to amplify the TCRB and TCRAD loci from a standardized amount of quality-controlled genomic DNA. The V(D)J region was spanned by amplicons of a length sufficient to cover the CDR3 and to identify V and J genes. The commercial immunoSEQ service was used to sequence amplicons on an Illumina platform. The authors processed their data as follows. Primer bias and sequencing errors were corrected as previously described, and TCRAD and TCRB definitions were based on the IMGT database. The repertoires were analysed using immunoSEQ Analyzer 3.0 and VDJTools for basic statistics, V/J segment usage, diversity estimates, rarefaction and pairwise overlap. Diversity was estimated using the Chao1, ChaoE, Efron-Thisted, Shannon and inverse Simpson indices, and was also estimated on datasets down-sampled to the size of the smallest sample. Repertoire overlap used strict matching of CDR3 nucleotide sequence, V gene and J gene, with Jaccard-based multidimensional scaling clustering. TCRdb took this table from immuneACCESS and kept in-frame rearrangements with V and J called. Such tables lack part of the clones; where checked against another copy, unresolved V genes explain under half of the gap, and the rest is unexplained. The D gene and trimming were derived from the DNA, and the V and J assignments and clone size from that table. This sample comprises roughly 130,000 clones, about 95% of them detected only once. 0.02% to 0.03% of the sample belongs to the ten largest clones.

The chain employs TRBV7-2 and TRBJ1-2; tentative D gene TRBD1, with 6 bases matching. The sample was thymus tissue. This receptor was taken from a boy under two years old with a congenital heart defect but otherwise immunologically healthy. Here the CDR3 is given as CASSYGTGNYGYTF. At the DNA level, the sequence is TGTGCCAGCAGCTACGGCACAGGGAACTATGGCTACACCTTC.